What follows is one TCR beta chain and its context. This sample stems from a study of cytomegalovirus exposure and HLA in healthy donors. Donors came from a validation cohort of 95 to 150 subjects, distinct from the first 666-subject cohort. Trimming pared 1 base from V and 8 bases from J, leaving 30 bases between. This CDR3 has 20 residues. Germline CDR1 is SGHRS and CDR2 is YFSETQ. This table comes from immunoSEQ multiplex PCR, and its TCRdb copy is limited to in-frame clones, with some not included. Seen here are around 120,000 clones, 70% to 90% observed once, and the top ten hold about 1.9%. Material for sequencing was PBMCs. J is TRBJ2-2 and V is TRBV5-1; D is possibly TRBD1 (7 bases). This receptor was obtained from a young woman in good health and CMV-seronegative. The CDR3 reads CASSLRATGRSSGLTGELFF. For the CDR3, the DNA is TGCGCCAGCAGCTTGAGAGCGACAGGGAGGTCCTCAGGACTCACTGGGGAGCTGTTTTTT.